This T cell receptor (beta chain) was identified during a study of molecular identifiers for immune sequencing clone quantification. Across the whole study: Across replicate runs, RNA obtained from about 20,000 or 100,000 naive CD8 cells was divided into five, with four undergoing sequencing. Study-level points and caveats: Should identical TCR molecules share a barcode, the sizes of highly expanded clones could be underestimated.

V lost 5 bases, J lost 4 bases, and 11 bases stayed unmatched. In germline, CDR1 is MNHEY, CDR2 SVGAGI. This CDR3 region has 16 residues. Concerning this clonotype itself: Its antigen is unknown.

When naive CD8 T cells were sorted, they were gated as CD8+CD4-CCR7+CD45RA+. Methods described previously, with TCR primers listed, were used for bulk TCR libraries. MiXCR, run by TCRdb on the PCR reads, gives a single entry per CDR3 protein. The table includes 100,000 or so distinct CDR3 sequences, approximately 40% detected once. The specimen sequenced was naive CD8+ T cells from blood, with Jurkat cell RNA spiked in. Subset given: FACS-sorted CD8+CD4-CCR7+CD45RA+ naive T cells. The chain recombines TRBV6-5 with TRBJ2-1; 7 bases are shared with TRBD2. This clonotype was obtained from a human donor in good health. Some libraries in this study had Jurkat cell RNA spiked in. The CDR3 DNA is TGTGCCAGCAGTCCCAGAGGTACTAGCGTATACAATGAGCAGTTCTTC. This codes for CASSPRGTSVYNEQFF.